This TCR beta chain was captured in a study of T cell responses to AZD1222 COVID-19 vaccine. Study-wide findings and caveats: Unmutated variant regions are reportedly targeted by nearly half of spike-specific TCRs. Spike-specific TCR breadth and depth grew following two AZD1222 doses.

V was pared by 2 bases and J by 7 bases, with 6 bases of the junction left unmatched. This CDR3 is built from 15 residues. Germline values: CDR1 MRHNA, CDR2 SNTAGT. This table comes from immunoSEQ multiplex PCR, and its TCRdb copy is limited to in-frame clones, with some not included. The table lists more than 95,000 clones, about 86% of them singletons, with around 17% in the top ten. This clone has a count of ten or more. The antigen is undetermined. Sequenced material: peripheral blood, taken 28 days after the second AZD1222 dose. The sequence derives from an adult who received the AZD1222 COVID-19 vaccine. V usage is TRBV6-4 and J usage is TRBJ2-1; 9 nucleotides line up with TRBD2. This CDR3 is CASSDSSGSGNEQFF. For the CDR3, the DNA is TGTGCCAGCAGTGACAGTAGCGGGAGTGGAAATGAGCAGTTCTTC.